The T cell receptor beta chain described here comes from a study of immune heterogeneity within non-small cell lung tumors. Study-wide background: Of all tumors, several turned out to be squamous cell carcinomas, more than nine were non-squamous carcinomas and 1 was not otherwise specified.

General study results and limits: Recurring identical dominant CDR3 beta clonotypes were observed across tumor sites within a patient, together with site-unique high-frequency clones.

The J segment lost 1 base and the V segment lost 7 bases, leaving 10 bases of the junction unmatched. CDR1 is MNHGY and CDR2 is SVAAGI in the germline V gene. The CDR3 has 15 amino acids. Using 32 V and 13 J primers, multiplex PCR amplified TCR beta CDR3. TCRdb re-called the multiplex PCR reads through MiXCR, storing one row per CDR3 protein. The table lists thousands of distinct CDR3 sequences, 52% of them singletons. Notes on this clonotype: Its target is not known.

The template consisted of bulk tumor genomic DNA, with roughly 0.6 ug used per sample. Several far-apart biopsies were taken per primary tumor during surgery. The cohort was untreated, with newly diagnosed non-small cell lung cancer undergoing curative surgery. There were roughly 15 donors in total. They were all newly diagnosed non-small cell lung cancer patients undergoing surgery with curative intent. The sequenced sample consisted of lung tumor tissue. This TCR was sampled from a man between 60 and 75 years old with non-small cell lung cancer. J is TRBJ2-7 and V is TRBV6-9; 7 bases agree with TRBD1. This chain's CDR3 is CASIYRGAPSYEQYF. CDR3 in DNA: TGTGCCAGCATTTACAGGGGTGCCCCTTCCTACGAGCAGTACTTC.